These 15 T cell receptor beta chains were all obtained from the same sample, sequenced in a study of blood T cell repertoires in COVID-19. Only in-frame clones appear in the TCRdb table, and some are missing; sequencing was by immunoSEQ multiplex PCR. The sample holds 80,000 to 90,000 clones, around 86% seen once. Specimen: peripheral blood. Every receptor here comes from a man aged 35-49 years with acute or convalescent COVID-19.

In its sample, this clone was seen a few times. J is TRBJ2-5 and V is TRBV10-1; D unclear. Germline V gene data show CDR1 as WNHNN and CDR2 as SYGVQD (reference sequence). The CDR3 sequence is 16 residues long. Between the trimmed V and J ends, which lost 0 bases and 4 bases, there was a span of 15 bases. The CDR3 is CASSESVNSWAETQYF. The CDR3 DNA is TGCGCCAGCAGTGAGTCGGTTAATAGTTGGGCAGAGACCCAGTACTTC.

The chain combines TRBV6-1 with TRBJ2-4; the match to TRBD1 covers 7 bases. V lost 0 bases, J lost 6 bases, and 2 bases stayed unmatched. CDR1 is MNHNS and CDR2 is SASEGT in the germline V gene. CDR3 length equals 14 residues. The CDR3 region is CASSEAGTVNIQYF. The CDR3 coding sequence is TGTGCCAGCAGTGAAGCCGGGACAGTAAACATTCAGTACTTC.

J is TRBJ2-5 and V is TRBV6-5; 11 nucleotides agree with TRBD2. V gave up 5 bases and J gave up 5 bases; unmatched junction bases: 7. Germline V gene lookup returns CDR1 MNHEY and CDR2 SVGAGI. This CDR3 spans 15 amino acids. CDR3 in DNA: TGTGCCAGCAGTCCCACTAGCGGGAGTGGGGAGACCCAGTACTTC. This sequence encodes CASSPTSGSGETQYF.

This chain joins TRBV3-1 (or the pseudogene TRBV3-2) and TRBJ1-4; D remains unclear. This CDR3 spans 15 amino acids. The germline CDR1 and CDR2 sequences are LGHDT and YNNKEL (reference sequence). The V and J ends lost 1 base and 10 bases respectively, with 16 bases between them. The CDR3 loop is CASSQGGSPKGKLFF. The DNA for the CDR3 is TGTGCCAGCAGCCAAGGAGGGTCTCCGAAGGGAAAACTGTTTTTT.

The rearrangement uses TRBV2 and TRBJ2-7; 7 nucleotides line up with TRBD1. Germline CDR1 reads SNHLY; CDR2 reads FYNNEI. The CDR3 runs 15 residues. Trimming took 7 bases from V and 3 from J; bases not matched to a gene: 12. CDR3 protein: CASIVDRAGLYEQYF. The CDR3 nucleotides read TGTGCCAGCATCGTCGACAGGGCTGGCCTCTACGAGCAGTACTTC. Using reference TRBV2 and TRBJ2-7 for the parts outside the CDR3, the full variable domain is EPEVTQTPSHQVTQMGQEVILRCVPISNHLYFYWYRQILGQKVEFLVSFYNNEISEKSEIFDDQFSVERPDGSNFTLKIRSTKLEDSAMYFCASIVDRAGLYEQYFGPGTRLTVT.

This chain joins TRBV9 and TRBJ2-3, with D possibly matching TRBD2 (6 bases). The CDR3 totals 14 residues. CDR1 and CDR2 (germline): SGDLS, YYNGEE. V was cut by 2 bases and J by 0 bases, with 7 bases left in between. The CDR3 loop reads CASSVGSSTDTQYF. The CDR3 DNA is TGTGCCAGCAGCGTCGGGAGCAGCACAGATACGCAGTATTTT.

The chain recombines TRBV7-2 with TRBJ2-7; 9 bases are shared with TRBD2. Germline assignment: CDR1 SGHTA and CDR2 FQGNSA. With V trimmed by 6 bases and J by 2 bases, 2 bases remained unmatched. The CDR3 runs to 13 residues. In DNA, the CDR3 is TGTGCCAGCAGTTGGACTAGCGCCTACGAGCAGTACTTC. Translation gives CASSWTSAYEQYF.

The chain employs TRBV13 and TRBJ1-1, with D unresolved. Trimming removed 3 bases from V and 7 bases from J, with 12 bases in between. Germline V lookup: CDR1 PRHDT, CDR2 FYEKMQ (reference sequence). The CDR3 is 13 residues long. The chain's CDR3 is CASSFRERREAFF. The CDR3, as DNA: TGTGCCAGCAGCTTTCGGGAGAGGCGTGAAGCTTTCTTT.

The gene calls are TRBV6-1 and TRBJ1-3; D remains ambiguous. Germline CDR1 reads MNHNS; CDR2 reads SASEGT. V lost 0 bases to trimming and J lost 4 bases, with 13 bases between them. The CDR3 is 16 amino acids. CDR3 protein: CASSEASAGGGNTIYF. CDR3 DNA sequence: TGTGCCAGCAGTGAAGCCTCGGCAGGTGGGGGAAACACCATATATTTT.

The rearrangement joins TRBV6-5 to TRBJ2-7, with 8 positions matching TRBD2. CDR3 length equals 15 residues. In germline, CDR1 is MNHEY, CDR2 SVGAGI. V lost 0 bases to trimming and J lost 6 bases; unmatched junction nucleotides: 7. CDR3 in amino acids: CASSYSGGGKIEQYF. The DNA of the CDR3 is TGTGCCAGCAGTTACTCCGGCGGGGGGAAGATCGAGCAGTACTTC.

As regards this clone: A read error may account for a junction end that differs from germline. This sequence joins TRBV7-7 and TRBJ2-5; weak D call: TRBD2 (6 bases). CDR1 is SSHAT, CDR2 FNYEAQ, per germline (reference sequence). The CDR3 is made up of 13 amino acids. Written as DNA, the CDR3 is TGTGCTAGCAGCTTTGGACGGGAGTGGACCCAGTACTTC. Encoded protein: CASSFGREWTQYF.

J is TRBJ1-6 and V is TRBV30; possible D gene TRBD1, 5 bases. The germline V gene encodes CDR1 GTSNPN and CDR2 SVGIG (reference sequence). The CDR3 covers 14 residues. V lost 6 bases and J 7 bases, leaving 16 bases between the germline ends. The CDR3 region is CACPGGLGNSPLHF. CDR3 sequence (DNA): TGTGCCTGTCCCGGGGGGTTAGGAAATTCACCCCTCCACTTT.

The chain combines TRBV6-2 or TRBV6-3 with TRBJ1-2; 9 nucleotides agree with TRBD1. CDR3 length: 15 residues. Losses at the gene ends were 4 bases for V and 3 bases for J; bases not matched to a gene: 6. Germline loops: CDR1 MNHEY, CDR2 SVGEGT. The CDR3 DNA sequence: TGTGCCAGCAGTTTTACAGGGGGCCCGGACTATGGCTACACCTTC. Amino acid sequence: CASSFTGGPDYGYTF.

The chain carries TRBV12-5 and TRBJ1-1; unclear D gene. From germline, CDR1 is LGHNT and CDR2 FRNRAP. This CDR3 spans 15 amino acids. V was cut by 4 bases and J by 1 base, with 13 bases left in between. The CDR3, as DNA: TGTGCTAGTGGTTCGAGAGGGCGGACGAACACTGAAGCTTTCTTT. It yields the protein CASGSRGRTNTEAFF. Drawing the rest from reference TRBV12-5 and TRBJ1-1, the complete variable domain is DARVTQTPRHKVTEMGQEVTMRCQPILGHNTVFWYRQTMMQGLELLAYFRNRAPLDDSGMPKDRFSAEMPDATLATLKIQPSEPRDSAVYFCASGSRGRTNTEAFFGQGTRLTVV.

The J gene is TRBJ1-1, the V gene TRBV2, with TRBD1 matching 7 bases. The CDR3 consists of 15 residues. CDR1 and CDR2 (germline): SNHLY, FYNNEI. The ends lost 6 bases at V and 5 bases at J; junction bases unmatched: 12. The CDR3 coding sequence is TGTGCCAGCAGCCCAACTACAGGGGAGCGGACTGAAGCTTTCTTT. This codes for CASSPTTGERTEAFF.